These 25 T cell receptor beta chains originate from one sample sequenced in a study of blood T cells in healthy people across ages. For the second PCR, which ran for roughly 6 to 11 cycles, a sample-barcoded 5' primer and a J-beta primer mix were used. One entry per CDR3 protein, called by TCRdb with MiXCR from the 5' RACE reads. The data hold about 620,000 distinct CDR3 sequences, with about 50% observed a single time. The sample comprised blood. These receptors were collected from a woman of 80 years or more in good health.

A few counts support this clonotype. V gene TRBV6-1 combines with J gene TRBJ1-1, with D hard to call. The length of the CDR3 is 12 residues. Germline V gene sequence: CDR1 MNHNS, CDR2 SASEGT. With 8 bases removed from V and 3 bases from J, the gap between germline ends came to 10 bases. CDR3 residues: CASVRKDTEAFF. CDR3 nucleotide sequence: TGTGCCAGCGTCAGGAAGGACACTGAAGCTTTCTTT.

The J gene is TRBJ2-1, the V gene TRBV5-1, with D hard to call. This CDR3 has 13 amino acids. The ends were cut back, 0 bases at V and 10 bases at J, with 11 bases in the middle. Germline CDR1 SGHRS, CDR2 YFSETQ. CDR3 sequence: CASSLVLREEQFF. The DNA of the CDR3 is TGCGCCAGCAGCTTGGTGCTTAGAGAAGAGCAGTTCTTC.

As for this clonotype: This may arise from a read error, as a much more abundant clone is one base away. This chain links TRBV7-3 with TRBJ1-1; maybe TRBD1 (5 bases). The CDR3 consists of 14 residues. Germline V gene lookup returns CDR1 SGHTA and CDR2 FQGTGA. Written as DNA, the CDR3 is TGTGCCAGCAGCTTACAGGCAGGGTCCACTGTAGCTTTCTTT. Its translation: CASSLQAGSTVAFF.

This clonotype was found many times. The rearrangement uses TRBV3-1 and TRBJ2-5; D call uncertain. The CDR3 has 19 amino acids. Trimming took 4 bases from V and 5 from J, leaving 29 bases between them. The V gene's germline CDR1 is LGHDT and CDR2 YNNKEL (reference sequence). For the CDR3, the DNA is TGTGCCAGCAGCCGATCTTCCGGACCGATTTTTAGTTCGCGGGAGACCCAGTACTTC. It encodes CASSRSSGPIFSSRETQYF.

The table lists this clonotype with a few counts. The V call is TRBV20-1, the J call TRBJ2-1, with D maybe TRBD2 (6 bases). The germline gives CDR1 DFQATT, CDR2 SNEGSKA (reference sequence). V shed 1 base and J shed 1 base, with 8 bases lying between them. This CDR3 region has 14 residues. The DNA for the CDR3 is TGCAGTGCTAGAGGGGAGGTGTCCTACAATGAGCAGTTCTTC. Its translation is CSARGEVSYNEQFF.

The chain recombines TRBV18 with TRBJ2-3; D is unclear. The CDR3 extends over 14 amino acids. V lost 2 bases and J 13 bases, leaving 19 bases between the germline ends. CDR1 and CDR2 (germline): KGHSH, LQKENI. The CDR3 DNA is TGTGCCAGCTCACCAGAAGTGTCACCCCTACCCGAGTATTTT. It yields the protein CASSPEVSPLPEYF. Full variable domain (remainder filled in from reference TRBV18 and TRBJ2-3): NAGVMQNPRHLVRRRGQEARLRCSPMKGHSHVYWYRQLPEEGLKFMVYLQKENIIDESGMPKERFSAEFPKEGPSILRIQQVVRGDSAAYFCASSPEVSPLPEYFGPGTRLTVL.

Notes on this clonotype: This may be a read error: a much more frequent sequence differs by one nucleotide. V is TRBV9 and J is TRBJ2-4; D possibly corresponds to TRBD1 (5 bases). With 0 bases removed from V and 13 bases from J, the gap between germline ends came to 14 bases. Germline CDR1 is SGDLS and CDR2 is YYNGEE. The CDR3 contains 13 residues. The CDR3 region is CASSVGGSDEQYF. CDR3 coding DNA: TGTGCCAGCAGCGTAGGGGGCTCGGATGAGCAGTACTTC.

This clonotype was seen at least ten times. This chain uses TRBV5-1 with TRBJ2-4; possibly TRBD2 for D (5 bases). The CDR3 has 14 amino acids. The V end lost 3 bases, the J end lost 8 bases, and 15 bases lay between the germline ends. The germline CDR1 and CDR2 sequences are SGHRS and YFSETQ. In DNA, the CDR3 is TGCGCCAGCAGCTCCGGACTCGACGGGGACATTCAGTACTTC. Translated, it gives CASSSGLDGDIQYF.

The chain recombines TRBV9 with TRBJ1-5; D call uncertain. The CDR3 covers 12 residues. Trimming left V 7 bases short and J 3 bases short, with 8 bases between. The germline V gene has CDR1 SGDLS and CDR2 YYNGEE. The CDR3 nucleotides read TGTGCCAGCGGAGAGTTCAATCAGCCCCAGCATTTT. This translates into CASGEFNQPQHF.

The table lists this clonotype with many counts. The genes are TRBV6-5 and TRBJ2-1; D might be TRBD1 (6 bases). Trimming took off 0 bases at V and 0 bases at J, with 15 bases between the two ends. Germline values: CDR1 MNHEY, CDR2 SVGAGI. The CDR3 consists of 18 residues. The DNA of the CDR3 is TGTGCCAGCAGTTACTCCGGTGGGTACAGGGACTCCTACAATGAGCAGTTCTTC. The encoded protein is CASSYSGGYRDSYNEQFF.

This clonotype was observed many times. The rearrangement links TRBV29-1 to TRBJ2-4; 9 bases are a match to TRBD1. The V and J ends lost 7 bases and 8 bases, in that order; junction bases with no gene match: 6. This CDR3 contains 12 residues. The germline CDR1 and CDR2 sequences are SQVTM and ANQGSEA. The CDR3 loop is CSAGQGGDIQYF. CDR3 nucleotide sequence: TGCAGCGCGGGACAGGGTGGGGACATTCAGTACTTC. Full variable domain (rest looked up from reference TRBV29-1 and TRBJ2-4): SAVISQKPSRDICQRGTSLTIQCQVDSQVTMMFWYRQQPGQSLTLIATANQGSEATYESGFVIDKFPISRPNLTFSTLTVSNMSPEDSSIYLCSAGQGGDIQYFGAGTRLSVL.

The rearrangement links TRBV18 to TRBJ2-5; TRBD2 might be the D (5 bases). The germline gives CDR1 KGHSH, CDR2 LQKENI. V dropped 6 bases and J dropped 2 bases, with 10 bases sitting between them. This CDR3 region has 13 residues. The CDR3, as DNA: TGTGCCAGCTCTGGAGCGGCACAAGAGACCCAGTACTTC. Its translation is CASSGAAQETQYF. Filled out from reference TRBV18 and TRBJ2-5, the complete variable domain reads NAGVMQNPRHLVRRRGQEARLRCSPMKGHSHVYWYRQLPEEGLKFMVYLQKENIIDESGMPKERFSAEFPKEGPSILRIQQVVRGDSAAYFCASSGAAQETQYFGPGTRLLVL.

This clonotype came up many times. V and J are TRBV6-1 and TRBJ2-1, with 10 positions matching TRBD2. Germline lookup yields CDR1 MNHNS and CDR2 SASEGT. V gave up 6 bases and J gave up 7 bases; unmatched junction bases: 9. There are 15 residues in the CDR3. The CDR3 reads CASSPTSGDLNEQFF. CDR3 DNA sequence: TGTGCCAGCAGCCCTACTAGCGGGGACCTTAATGAGCAGTTCTTC.

The chain employs TRBV2 and TRBJ2-1; TRBD2 aligns across 9 bases. Germline CDR1 SNHLY, CDR2 FYNNEI. The CDR3 sequence is 15 residues long. Trimming cost V 6 bases and J 3 bases; bases outside gene matches: 6. This CDR3 reads CASRAGLAGYNEQFF. CDR3 nucleotides: TGTGCCAGCAGAGCGGGACTAGCAGGCTACAATGAGCAGTTCTTC.

This clonotype has only a few counts. The chain is built from TRBV12-3 or TRBV12-4 and TRBJ1-2, with D hard to call. V shed 5 bases and J shed 4 bases, with 14 bases lying between them. The CDR3 contains 14 residues. The CDR3 region is CASSPELEVYGYTF. CDR3 DNA sequence: TGTGCCAGCAGTCCGGAGTTAGAAGTCTATGGCTACACCTTC.

The chain combines TRBV5-6 with TRBJ2-7; D not certain. This CDR3 contains 15 residues. In germline, CDR1 is SGHDT, CDR2 YYEEEE. V lost 1 base to trimming and J lost 1 base, with 12 bases between them. CDR3 nucleotides: TGTGCCAGCAGCTTGACCCTGACAACTTCCTACGAGCAGTACTTC. Translating gives CASSLTLTTSYEQYF.

This clonotype was seen many times. The rearrangement uses TRBV10-3 and TRBJ2-3, with TRBD2 matching over 7 bases. Germline-derived CDR1 and CDR2 are ENHRY and SYGVKD. V was clipped by 11 bases and J by 9 bases; unmatched bases: 8. The CDR3 runs 11 residues. The CDR3 DNA follows: TGTGCCGCTAAGGGAGGGCGAACGCAGTATTTT. Translated, it gives CAAKGGRTQYF.

This clonotype was seen more than once but under ten times. The chain couples TRBV11-3 to TRBJ2-1, with TRBD1 as a possible D gene (5 bases). V was cut by 0 bases and J by 8 bases, with 14 bases left in between. Germline V gene data show CDR1 as SGHNT and CDR2 as YENEEA. The CDR3 runs 15 residues. CDR3 DNA sequence: TGTGCCAGCAGCTTAGAGCCAGGGCAGTCCTATGAGCAGTTCTTC. Its translation: CASSLEPGQSYEQFF. Variable domain in full (rest from reference TRBV11-3 and TRBJ2-1): EAGVVQSPRYKIIEKKQPVAFWCNPISGHNTLYWYLQNLGQGPELLIRYENEEAVDDSQLPKDRFSAERLKGVDSTLKIQPAELGDSAVYLCASSLEPGQSYEQFFGPGTRLTVL.

V is TRBV28 and J is TRBJ2-7, with TRBD2 matching over 12 bases. J gave up 0 bases and V 5 bases, and 11 bases lay outside the gene matches. The germline gives CDR1 MDHEN, CDR2 SYDVKM. This CDR3 comprises 18 residues. CDR3 in DNA: TGTGCCAGCAGTCATAGACTAGCGGGGGAACCAAGCTCCTACGAGCAGTACTTC. It translates to CASSHRLAGEPSSYEQYF.

This clonotype has a handful of counts. CDR3 in DNA: TGTGCCAGCAGTTTAATATACGGCTCCCTCTATGGCTACACCTTC. It is translated as CASSLIYGSLYGYTF. The rearrangement uses TRBV27 and TRBJ1-2; D is undetermined. Trimming cost V 2 bases and J 4 bases, with 14 bases left between them. The CDR3 runs to 15 residues. CDR1 and CDR2 (germline): MNHEY, SMNVEV (reference sequence).

This clonotype has just a few counts. This chain uses TRBV20-1 with TRBJ2-2; D possibly corresponds to TRBD2 (6 bases). The V and J ends lost 3 bases and 9 bases respectively, with 8 bases between them. Germline V gene data show CDR1 as DFQATT and CDR2 as SNEGSKA (reference sequence). The CDR3 length is 11 residues. CDR3 loop: CSARGGWELFF. The DNA for the CDR3 is TGCAGTGCTAGGGGAGGCTGGGAGCTGTTTTTT.

This clonotype appeared once. A single base separates this from a much larger clone, so it may be a read error. J is TRBJ2-1 and V is TRBV15; D is possibly TRBD2 (6 bases). Trimming stripped 0 bases from V and 10 bases from J, with 13 bases between. The CDR3 runs 14 residues. The germline V gene encodes CDR1 LNHNV and CDR2 YYDKDF (reference sequence). CDR3 nucleotide sequence: TGTGCCACCAGCAGAGAAGGGACTTCCAAGGAGCAGTTCTTC. It translates to CATSREGTSKEQFF.

This clonotype was seen repeatedly, ten times or more. V is TRBV10-3 and J is TRBJ2-3, with 11 bases identical to TRBD2. After removal of 8 bases from V and 4 bases from J, the junction contained 8 bases not matched to a gene. The CDR3 is 15 residues long. Germline V gives CDR1 ENHRY, CDR2 SYGVKD. CDR3 region: CAIQQLAGEADTQYF. The CDR3 DNA reads TGTGCCATCCAACAACTAGCGGGAGAAGCAGATACGCAGTATTTT.

This clonotype was picked up many times. The chain carries TRBV7-9 and TRBJ2-7, with D maybe TRBD2 (6 bases). The CDR3 contains 16 residues. Per the germline V gene, CDR1 is SEHNR and CDR2 is FQNEAQ (reference sequence). V was shortened by 5 bases and J by 4 bases, with 21 bases between the two germline ends. The CDR3 protein is CASSPPLAVAVYEQYF. The CDR3 DNA follows: TGTGCCAGCAGCCCCCCTCTTGCGGTAGCGGTATACGAGCAGTACTTC.

The table lists this clonotype with many counts. The chain uses TRBV9 and TRBJ2-1; D remains ambiguous. Trimming took off 4 bases at V and 0 bases at J, with 14 bases between the two ends. The length of the CDR3 is 16 residues. From germline, CDR1 is SGDLS and CDR2 YYNGEE. For the CDR3, the DNA is TGTGCCAGCAGCCCTGGAACCGGAACCTCCTACAATGAGCAGTTCTTC. Amino acids: CASSPGTGTSYNEQFF.